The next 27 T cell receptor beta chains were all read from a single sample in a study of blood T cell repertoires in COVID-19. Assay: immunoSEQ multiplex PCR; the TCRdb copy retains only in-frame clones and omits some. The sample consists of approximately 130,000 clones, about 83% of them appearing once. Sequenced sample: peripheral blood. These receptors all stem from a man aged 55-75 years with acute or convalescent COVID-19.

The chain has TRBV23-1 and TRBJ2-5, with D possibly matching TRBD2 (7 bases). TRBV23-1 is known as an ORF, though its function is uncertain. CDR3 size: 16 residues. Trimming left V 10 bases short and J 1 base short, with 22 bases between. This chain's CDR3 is CAKPGGPIHLQETQYF. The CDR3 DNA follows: TGCGCCAAACCCGGGGGGCCGATACACCTCCAAGAGACCCAGTACTTC.

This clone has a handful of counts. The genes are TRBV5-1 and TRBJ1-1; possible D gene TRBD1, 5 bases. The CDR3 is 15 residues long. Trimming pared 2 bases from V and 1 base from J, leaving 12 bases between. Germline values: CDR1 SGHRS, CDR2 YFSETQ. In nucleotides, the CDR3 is TGCGCCAGCAGCTTAAGGGGCAGGGAGAACACTGAAGCTTTCTTT. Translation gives CASSLRGRENTEAFF.

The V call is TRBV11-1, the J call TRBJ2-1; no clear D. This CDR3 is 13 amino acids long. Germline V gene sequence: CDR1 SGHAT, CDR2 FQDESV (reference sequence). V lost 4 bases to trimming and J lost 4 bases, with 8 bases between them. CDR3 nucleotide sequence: TGTGCCAGCAGCTCGACACTTTACAATGAGCAGTTCTTC. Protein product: CASSSTLYNEQFF.

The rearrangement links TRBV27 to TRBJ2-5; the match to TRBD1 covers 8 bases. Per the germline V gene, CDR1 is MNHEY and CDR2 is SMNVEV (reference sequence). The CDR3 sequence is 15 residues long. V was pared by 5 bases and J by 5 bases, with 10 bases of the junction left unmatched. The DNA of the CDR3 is TGTGCCAGCAGTCCGGACAGGGCGCATAGGGAGACCCAGTACTTC. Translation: CASSPDRAHRETQYF.

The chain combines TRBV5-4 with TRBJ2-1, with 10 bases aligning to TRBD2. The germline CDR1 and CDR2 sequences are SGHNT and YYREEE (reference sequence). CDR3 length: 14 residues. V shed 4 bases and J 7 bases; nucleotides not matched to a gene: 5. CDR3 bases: TGTGCCAGCAGCCCTCCTAGCGGGAGTAATGAGCAGTTCTTC. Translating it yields CASSPPSGSNEQFF.

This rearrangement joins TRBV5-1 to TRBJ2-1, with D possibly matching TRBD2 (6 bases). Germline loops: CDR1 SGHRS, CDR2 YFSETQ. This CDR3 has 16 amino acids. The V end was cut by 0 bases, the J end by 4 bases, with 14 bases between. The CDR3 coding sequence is TGCGCCAGCAGCTTGGTATCCGGAGGGGCATACAATGAGCAGTTCTTC. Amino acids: CASSLVSGGAYNEQFF.

CDR3 bases: TGTGCCAAAACCGGGGACAGGGCTAAGTACGAGCAGTACTTC. Encoded protein: CAKTGDRAKYEQYF. The chain combines TRBV28 with TRBJ2-7, with TRBD1 matching 9 bases. CDR3 length: 14 residues. V lost 10 bases to trimming and J lost 4 bases; unmatched junction nucleotides: 11. Germline V gene lookup returns CDR1 MDHEN and CDR2 SYDVKM.

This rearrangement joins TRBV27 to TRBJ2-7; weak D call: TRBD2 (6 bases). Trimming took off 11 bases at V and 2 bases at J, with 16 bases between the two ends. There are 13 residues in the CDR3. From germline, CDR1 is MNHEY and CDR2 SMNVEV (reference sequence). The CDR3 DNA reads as TGTGCCCCAAGCCGGGCGGGGCCCTACGAGCAGTACTTC. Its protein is CAPSRAGPYEQYF.

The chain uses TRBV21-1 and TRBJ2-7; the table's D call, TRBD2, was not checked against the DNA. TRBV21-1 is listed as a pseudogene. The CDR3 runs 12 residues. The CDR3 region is CASSPGAYEQYF. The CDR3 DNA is TGTGCCAGCAGCCCCGGGGCCTACGAGCAGTACTTC.

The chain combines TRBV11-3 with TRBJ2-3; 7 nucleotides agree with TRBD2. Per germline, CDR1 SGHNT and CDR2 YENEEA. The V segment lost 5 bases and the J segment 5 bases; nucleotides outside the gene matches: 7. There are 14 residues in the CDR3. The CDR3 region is CASSPSGFKDTQYF. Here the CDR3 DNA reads TGTGCCAGCAGCCCTAGCGGATTCAAAGATACGCAGTATTTT.

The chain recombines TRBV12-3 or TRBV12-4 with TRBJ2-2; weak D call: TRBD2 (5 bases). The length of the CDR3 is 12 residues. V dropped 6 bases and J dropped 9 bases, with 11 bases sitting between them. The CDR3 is CASSMGAWELFF. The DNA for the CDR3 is TGTGCCAGCAGCATGGGAGCATGGGAGCTGTTTTTT.

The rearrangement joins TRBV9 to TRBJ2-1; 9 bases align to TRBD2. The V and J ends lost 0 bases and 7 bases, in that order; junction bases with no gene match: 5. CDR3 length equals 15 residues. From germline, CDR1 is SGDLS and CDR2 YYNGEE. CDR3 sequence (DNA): TGTGCCAGCAGCGTAGACGCGGGAGGGAGTAATGAGCAGTTCTTC. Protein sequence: CASSVDAGGSNEQFF. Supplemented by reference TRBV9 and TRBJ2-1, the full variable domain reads DSGVTQTPKHLITATGQRVTLRCSPRSGDLSVYWYQQSLDQGLQFLIQYYNGEERAKGNILERFSAQQFPDLHSELNLSSLELGDSALYFCASSVDAGGSNEQFFGPGTRLTVL.

CDR3 sequence reads: CASSSGDSYEQYF. The CDR3 DNA follows: TGTGCCAGCAGTTCAGGTGACTCCTACGAGCAGTACTTC. J is TRBJ2-7 and V is TRBV28; no definite D call. Trimming took off 4 bases at V and 0 bases at J, with 7 bases between the two ends. The CDR3 length is 13 residues. Per the germline V gene, CDR1 is MDHEN and CDR2 is SYDVKM.

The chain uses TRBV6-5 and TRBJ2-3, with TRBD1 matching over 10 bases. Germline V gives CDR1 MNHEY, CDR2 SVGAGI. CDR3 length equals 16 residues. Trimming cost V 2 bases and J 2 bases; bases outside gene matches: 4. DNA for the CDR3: TGTGCCAGCAGTTACCAGGGGACAGGGGCCACAGATACGCAGTATTTT. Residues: CASSYQGTGATDTQYF.

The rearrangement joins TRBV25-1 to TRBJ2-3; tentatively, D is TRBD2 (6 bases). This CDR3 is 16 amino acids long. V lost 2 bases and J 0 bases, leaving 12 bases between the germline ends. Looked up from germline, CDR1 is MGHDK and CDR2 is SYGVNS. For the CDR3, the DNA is TGTGCCAGCAGTGAAATTGAGGCGGGAAGCACAGATACGCAGTATTTT. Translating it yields CASSEIEAGSTDTQYF.

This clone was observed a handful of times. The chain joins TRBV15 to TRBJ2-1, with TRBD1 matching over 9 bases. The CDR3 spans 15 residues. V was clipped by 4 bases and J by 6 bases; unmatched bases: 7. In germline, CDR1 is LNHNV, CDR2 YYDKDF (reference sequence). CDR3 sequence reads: CATSKAGQGLNEQFF. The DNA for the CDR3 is TGTGCCACCAGCAAGGCGGGACAGGGACTCAATGAGCAGTTCTTC.

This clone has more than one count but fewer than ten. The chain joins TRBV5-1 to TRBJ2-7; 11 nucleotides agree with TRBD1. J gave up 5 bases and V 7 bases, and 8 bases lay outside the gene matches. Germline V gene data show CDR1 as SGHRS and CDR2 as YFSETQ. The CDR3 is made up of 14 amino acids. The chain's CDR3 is CASEAGTGGHEQYF. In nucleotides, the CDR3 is TGCGCCAGCGAAGCCGGGACAGGGGGTCACGAGCAGTACTTC.

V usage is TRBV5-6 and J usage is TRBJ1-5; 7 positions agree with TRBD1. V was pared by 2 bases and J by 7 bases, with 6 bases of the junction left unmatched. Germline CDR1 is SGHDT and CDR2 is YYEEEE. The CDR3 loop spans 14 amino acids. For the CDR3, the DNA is TGTGCCAGCAGCTTTACAGGGGTTCTCCAGCCCCAGCATTTT. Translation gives CASSFTGVLQPQHF.

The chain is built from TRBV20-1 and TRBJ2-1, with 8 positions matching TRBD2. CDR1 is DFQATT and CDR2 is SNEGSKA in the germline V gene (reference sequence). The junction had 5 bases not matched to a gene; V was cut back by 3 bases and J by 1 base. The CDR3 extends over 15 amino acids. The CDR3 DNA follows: TGCAGTGCTAGTATGGCTAGCGGGTCCTACAATGAGCAGTTCTTC. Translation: CSASMASGSYNEQFF.

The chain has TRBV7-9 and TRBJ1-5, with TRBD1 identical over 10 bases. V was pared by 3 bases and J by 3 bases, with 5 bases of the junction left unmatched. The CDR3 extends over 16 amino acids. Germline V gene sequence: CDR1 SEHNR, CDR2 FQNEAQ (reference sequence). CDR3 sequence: CASSFGQGGINQPQHF. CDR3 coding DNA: TGTGCCAGCAGCTTCGGACAGGGGGGCATCAATCAGCCCCAGCATTTT.

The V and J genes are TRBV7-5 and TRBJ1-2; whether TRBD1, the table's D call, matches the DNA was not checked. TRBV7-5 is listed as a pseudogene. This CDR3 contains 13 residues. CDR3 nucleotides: TGTGCCAGAAGCTCCGGACAGGGGGGAGGCTACACCTTC. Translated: CARSSGQGGGYTF.

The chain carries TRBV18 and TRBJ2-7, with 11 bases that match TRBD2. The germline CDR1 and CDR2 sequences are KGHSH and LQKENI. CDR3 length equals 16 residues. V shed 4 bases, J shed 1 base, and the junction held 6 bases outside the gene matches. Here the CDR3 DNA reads TGTGCCAGCTCACTAATAGCGGGAGGGCAATCCTACGAGCAGTACTTC. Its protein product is CASSLIAGGQSYEQYF.

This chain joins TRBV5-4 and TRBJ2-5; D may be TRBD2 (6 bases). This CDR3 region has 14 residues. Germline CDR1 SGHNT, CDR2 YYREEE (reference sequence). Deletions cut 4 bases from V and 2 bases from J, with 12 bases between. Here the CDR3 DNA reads TGTGCCAGCAGCATCAAGGGACTGCAAGAGACCCAGTACTTC. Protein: CASSIKGLQETQYF.

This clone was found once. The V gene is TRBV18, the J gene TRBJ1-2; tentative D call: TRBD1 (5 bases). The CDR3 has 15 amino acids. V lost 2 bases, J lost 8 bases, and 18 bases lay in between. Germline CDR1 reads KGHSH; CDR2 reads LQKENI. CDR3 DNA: TGTGCCAGCTCACCAAAAGGGACTCACACGGTGGGCTACACCTTC. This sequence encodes CASSPKGTHTVGYTF.

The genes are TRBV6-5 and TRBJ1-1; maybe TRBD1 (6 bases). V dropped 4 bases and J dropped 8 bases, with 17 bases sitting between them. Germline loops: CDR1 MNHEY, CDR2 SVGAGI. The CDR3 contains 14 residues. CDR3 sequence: CASSSTTGRREAFF. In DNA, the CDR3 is TGTGCCAGCAGTTCGACGACAGGACGACGAGAAGCTTTCTTT.

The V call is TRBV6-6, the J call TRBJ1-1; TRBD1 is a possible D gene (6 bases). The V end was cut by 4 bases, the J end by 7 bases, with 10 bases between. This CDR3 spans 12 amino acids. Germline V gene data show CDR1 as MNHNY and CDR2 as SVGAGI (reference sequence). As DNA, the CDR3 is TGTGCCAGCAGTTCCGGACAGCTTGAAGCTTTCTTT. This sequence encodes CASSSGQLEAFF.

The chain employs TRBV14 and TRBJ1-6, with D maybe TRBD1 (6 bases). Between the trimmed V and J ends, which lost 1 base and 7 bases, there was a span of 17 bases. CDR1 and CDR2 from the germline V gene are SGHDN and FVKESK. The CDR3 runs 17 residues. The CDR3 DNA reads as TGTGCCAGCAGCCAAGTCGACAGGACCGCTCGGAATTCACCCCTCCACTTT. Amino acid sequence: CASSQVDRTARNSPLHF. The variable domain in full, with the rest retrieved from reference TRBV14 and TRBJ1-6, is EAGVTQFPSHSVIEKGQTVTLRCDPISGHDNLYWYRRVMGKEIKFLLHFVKESKQDESGMPNNRFLAERTGGTYSTLKVQPAELEDSGVYFCASSQVDRTARNSPLHFGNGTRLTVT.